Listed here are 24 T cell receptor beta chains from one sample, sequenced in a study of T cell responses to AZD1222 COVID-19 vaccine. Sequencing was performed with immunoSEQ multiplex PCR; in TCRdb, only in-frame clones are kept and a portion is missing. The table records 95,000 to 150,000 clones, roughly 84% of them present only once. The specimen was peripheral blood, collected on day 0 of AZD1222 vaccination. These receptors all stem from an adult in good health.

This clone was seen more than once but under ten times. This sequence joins TRBV21-1 and TRBJ2-1; TRBD2 is the table's D call and was not checked against the DNA. TRBV21-1 is a recognized pseudogene. This CDR3 contains 16 residues. The CDR3 protein is CASSKRWRPKRGEQFF. The DNA of the CDR3 is TGTGCCAGCAGCAAGCGGTGGCGCCCTAAGAGAGGTGAGCAGTTCTTC.

The gene calls are TRBV5-1 and TRBJ2-6; 8 positions agree with TRBD2. CDR1 SGHRS and CDR2 YFSETQ come from the germline V gene. Losses at the gene ends were 4 bases for V and 4 bases for J; bases not matched to a gene: 10. The length of the CDR3 is 17 residues. The DNA for the CDR3 is TGCGCCAGCAGCCCCAGAGCGGGGGCCGGAGGGGCCAACGTCCTGACTTTC. Protein sequence: CASSPRAGAGGANVLTF. The full variable domain, in which reference TRBV5-1 and TRBJ2-6 provide the parts outside the CDR3, is KAGVTQTPRYLIKTRGQQVTLSCSPISGHRSVSWYQQTPGQGLQFLFEYFSETQRNKGNFPGRFSGRQFSNSRSEMNVSTLELGDSALYLCASSPRAGAGGANVLTFGAGSRLTVL.

A single count supports this clone. The chain joins TRBV24-1 to TRBJ2-1, with D perhaps matching TRBD1 (6 bases). Germline V gene data show CDR1 as KGHDR and CDR2 as SFDVKD. The V gene lost 3 bases and the J gene lost 5 bases, with 19 bases spanning the gap. The CDR3 spans 17 residues. The CDR3 loop is CATSDPSGTIRDNEQFF. CDR3 in DNA: TGTGCCACCAGTGATCCTTCCGGGACAATCAGGGACAATGAGCAGTTCTTC.

The chain joins TRBV4-3 to TRBJ1-6; D remains ambiguous. The germline V and J ends were trimmed by 4 bases and 5 bases, with 15 bases remaining between them. CDR1 and CDR2 from the germline V gene are LGHNA and YSLEER. This CDR3 spans 16 amino acids. The CDR3 sequence: CASSPSGKPNNSPLHF. The CDR3 DNA is TGCGCCAGCAGCCCATCAGGCAAACCCAATAATTCACCCCTCCACTTT.

V and J are TRBV6-5 and TRBJ1-1; a possible D gene is TRBD1 (5 bases). Trimming shortened V by 10 bases and J by 8 bases, and 14 bases separated the two germline ends. The CDR3 sequence is 11 residues long. Germline loops: CDR1 MNHEY, CDR2 SVGAGI. CDR3 DNA: TGTGCCACCTGGGGGGGAGGGGAAGCTTTCTTT. Translation: CATWGGGEAFF.

The CDR3 region has the DNA TGTGCCAGCAGCCAAGTCTGGGGCGCCAGGGGGTGGAACACTGAAGCTTTCTTT. Protein product: CASSQVWGARGWNTEAFF. This chain links TRBV3-1 (or the pseudogene TRBV3-2) with TRBJ1-1, with 7 nucleotides matching TRBD1. The CDR3 totals 18 residues. The germline gives CDR1 LGHDT, CDR2 YNNKEL (reference sequence). The V segment lost 1 base and the J segment 1 base; nucleotides outside the gene matches: 12.

The rearrangement joins TRBV5-4 to TRBJ2-3; 8 nucleotides agree with TRBD2. The CDR3 loop spans 17 amino acids. Germline CDR1 SGHNT, CDR2 YYREEE (reference sequence). J gave up 0 bases and V 4 bases, and 10 bases lay outside the gene matches. The CDR3 DNA reads TGTGCCAGCAGCCGTAGCGGGGTCTATGCTAGCACAGATACGCAGTATTTT. This translates into CASSRSGVYASTDTQYF.

This chain links TRBV15 with TRBJ1-1; D perhaps matches TRBD1 (6 bases). Germline-derived CDR1 and CDR2 are LNHNV and YYDKDF (reference sequence). V gave up 0 bases and J gave up 11 bases, with 25 bases separating them. The CDR3 sequence is 17 residues long. The CDR3 region has the DNA TGTGCCACCAGCAGAGAGAGACTGACAGGCCTAACCGGAATGGCTTTCTTT. This sequence encodes CATSRERLTGLTGMAFF.

V gene TRBV28 combines with J gene TRBJ1-2, with D perhaps matching TRBD1 (6 bases). V was pared by 10 bases and J by 8 bases, with 23 bases between. The CDR3 loop spans 14 amino acids. Germline CDR1 MDHEN, CDR2 SYDVKM. CDR3 protein: CATGFRGAQRGYTF. CDR3 DNA: TGTGCCACCGGTTTCCGGGGGGCGCAGCGCGGCTACACCTTC.

As for this clone: Other DNA sequences in the same sample also yield this CDR3. The chain carries TRBV15 and TRBJ2-7; 9 bases are a match to TRBD1. V dropped 5 bases and J dropped 4; count of bases not matched to a gene: 3. The germline V gene encodes CDR1 LNHNV and CDR2 YYDKDF (reference sequence). The CDR3 runs to 13 residues. For the CDR3, the DNA is TGTGCCACCAGCTCGGGACAGGGTTACGAGCAGTACTTC. This gives the protein CATSSGQGYEQYF.

V gene TRBV7-2 combines with J gene TRBJ2-1; D might be TRBD1 (8 bases). The CDR3 consists of 15 residues. Trimming cost V 5 bases and J 5 bases, with 16 bases left between them. The germline gives CDR1 SGHTA, CDR2 FQGNSA. The CDR3 bases are TGTGCCAGCAGCGTCGGGGGGACAGGCAACAATGAGCAGTTCTTC. Translated: CASSVGGTGNNEQFF.

The chain combines TRBV19 with TRBJ1-3, with 7 nucleotides matching TRBD1. J lost 3 bases, V lost 10 bases, and 12 bases had no gene match. This CDR3 spans 15 amino acids. The germline gives CDR1 LNHDA, CDR2 SQIVND (reference sequence). In nucleotides, the CDR3 is TGTGCCACCTCTCAAGCAGGGGGTCGTGGAAACACCATATATTTT. Translation: CATSQAGGRGNTIYF.

The chain couples TRBV11-2 to TRBJ2-7, with 12 bases lining up with TRBD1. Germline trimming cut 1 base from V and 2 bases from J; bases unmatched to any gene: 9. Germline V CDR1 and CDR2: SGHAT, FQNNGV. The CDR3 has 18 amino acids. The CDR3 spells CASSLAGQGATFPYEQYF. The CDR3 nucleotides read TGTGCCAGCAGCTTAGCGGGACAGGGGGCGACTTTCCCCTACGAGCAGTACTTC.

The chain combines TRBV6-2 or TRBV6-3 with TRBJ2-1, with 7 bases identical to TRBD1. Germline V gene sequence: CDR1 MNHEY, CDR2 SVGEGT. CDR3 length: 16 amino acids. V was clipped by 0 bases and J by 0 bases; unmatched bases: 2. CDR3 amino acids: CASSYSDRPSYNEQFF. In DNA, the CDR3 is TGTGCCAGCAGTTACTCGGACAGGCCCTCCTACAATGAGCAGTTCTTC.

The chain combines TRBV6-1 with TRBJ2-1, with D possibly matching TRBD2 (6 bases). The CDR3 sequence is 15 residues long. Germline V gene sequence: CDR1 MNHNS, CDR2 SASEGT. With 2 bases removed from V and 1 base from J, the gap between germline ends came to 9 bases. This chain's CDR3 is CASSEQSGSYNEQFF. The CDR3 bases are TGTGCCAGCAGTGAACAAAGCGGGTCCTACAATGAGCAGTTCTTC.

This clone has only one observation. The J gene is TRBJ1-5, the V gene TRBV7-2; TRBD1 agrees at 7 bases. Trimming cost V 5 bases and J 0 bases; bases outside gene matches: 7. CDR3 length equals 16 residues. Germline CDR1 is SGHTA and CDR2 is FQGNSA. For the CDR3, the DNA is TGTGCCAGCAGCAAATCAGGGGGAGATAGCAATCAGCCCCAGCATTTT. Translation: CASSKSGGDSNQPQHF.

This sequence joins TRBV12-5 and TRBJ2-3; possibly TRBD2 for D (6 bases). Trimming left V 4 bases short and J 4 bases short, with 9 bases between. The CDR3 covers 13 residues. Per germline, CDR1 LGHNT and CDR2 FRNRAP. In DNA form, the CDR3 reads TGTGCTAGTGGTTCCGGGGAGGCAGATACGCAGTATTTT. Its translation: CASGSGEADTQYF. Full variable domain (remainder filled in from reference TRBV12-5 and TRBJ2-3): DARVTQTPRHKVTEMGQEVTMRCQPILGHNTVFWYRQTMMQGLELLAYFRNRAPLDDSGMPKDRFSAEMPDATLATLKIQPSEPRDSAVYFCASGSGEADTQYFGPGTRLTVL.

This clone was seen once. V usage is TRBV3-1 (or the pseudogene TRBV3-2) and J usage is TRBJ1-1; D is uncertain. The CDR3 is 16 amino acids. The V end was cut by 2 bases, the J end by 3 bases, with 16 bases between. Looked up from germline, CDR1 is LGHDT and CDR2 is YNNKEL (reference sequence). DNA for the CDR3: TGTGCCAGCAGCCAATTCCTCCCTTGGGCGGACACTGAAGCTTTCTTT. Its translation: CASSQFLPWADTEAFF.

This clone was seen many times. V is TRBV12-3 or TRBV12-4 and J is TRBJ1-6, with unresolved D. The CDR3 covers 11 residues. V dropped 5 bases and J dropped 7 bases, with 3 bases sitting between them. The CDR3, as DNA: TGTGCCAGCAGTGCGAATTCACCCCTCCACTTT. This codes for CASSANSPLHF.

V is TRBV6-5 and J is TRBJ2-2; no firm D call. This CDR3 contains 13 residues. The germline V gene has CDR1 MNHEY and CDR2 SVGAGI. Trimming took off 6 bases at V and 0 bases at J, with 5 bases between the two ends. The CDR3 loop reads CASSDANTGELFF. In DNA, the CDR3 is TGTGCCAGCAGCGACGCGAACACCGGGGAGCTGTTTTTT.

V is TRBV5-1 and J is TRBJ2-2; TRBD2 matches at 7 bases. V gave up 6 bases and J gave up 2 bases; unmatched junction bases: 10. CDR3 length: 16 amino acids. The germline CDR1 and CDR2 sequences are SGHRS and YFSETQ. In DNA, the CDR3 is TGCGCCAGCATGTTGTTTGCGGGGGACAACACCGGGGAGCTGTTTTTT. Protein: CASMLFAGDNTGELFF. The full variable domain, with the rest looked up from reference TRBV5-1 and TRBJ2-2, is KAGVTQTPRYLIKTRGQQVTLSCSPISGHRSVSWYQQTPGQGLQFLFEYFSETQRNKGNFPGRFSGRQFSNSRSEMNVSTLELGDSALYLCASMLFAGDNTGELFFGEGSRLTVL.

This clone showed up just a few times. CDR3 sequence reads: CAWSRGSHLDYTF. The CDR3 DNA is TGTGCCTGGAGTAGAGGCAGCCATCTCGACTACACCTTC. The chain links TRBV30 to TRBJ1-2; no definite D call. Trimming removed 2 bases at V and 10 bases at J, with 17 bases between. This CDR3 comprises 13 residues. Germline CDR1 and CDR2: GTSNPN and SVGIG (reference sequence).

The chain employs TRBV6-1 and TRBJ2-7; the match to TRBD1 covers 10 bases. This CDR3 is built from 15 residues. The germline V gene encodes CDR1 MNHNS and CDR2 SASEGT. The J segment lost 4 bases and the V segment lost 2 bases, leaving 5 bases of the junction unmatched. The CDR3 DNA reads TGTGCCAGCAGTGAAACGACAGGGGGCATTTACGAGCAGTACTTC. It specifies CASSETTGGIYEQYF.

CDR3 DNA sequence: TGCGCCAGCAGCTGGGGACAGGGAGATGATACCATATATTTT. It is translated as CASSWGQGDDTIYF. This chain uses TRBV5-1 with TRBJ1-3; 9 bases are shared with TRBD1. With 3 bases clipped from V and 10 bases from J, the junction kept 8 bases outside the gene matches. Germline CDR1 reads SGHRS; CDR2 reads YFSETQ. This CDR3 spans 14 amino acids.